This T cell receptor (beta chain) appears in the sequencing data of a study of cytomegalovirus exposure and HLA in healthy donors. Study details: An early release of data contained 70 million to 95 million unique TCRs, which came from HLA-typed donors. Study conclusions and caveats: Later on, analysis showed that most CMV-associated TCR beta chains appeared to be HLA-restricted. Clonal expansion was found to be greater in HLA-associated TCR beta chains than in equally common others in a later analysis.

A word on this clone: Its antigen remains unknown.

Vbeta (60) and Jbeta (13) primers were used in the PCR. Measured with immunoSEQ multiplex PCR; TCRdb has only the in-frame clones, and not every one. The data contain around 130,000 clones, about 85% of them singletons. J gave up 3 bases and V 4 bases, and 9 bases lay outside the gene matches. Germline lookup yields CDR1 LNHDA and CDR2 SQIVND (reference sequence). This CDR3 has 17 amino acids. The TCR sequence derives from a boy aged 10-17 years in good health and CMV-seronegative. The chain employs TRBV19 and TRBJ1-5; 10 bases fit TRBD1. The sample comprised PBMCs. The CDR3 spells CASSTPGTGDNNQPQHF. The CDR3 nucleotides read TGTGCCAGTAGTACTCCCGGGACAGGGGATAACAATCAGCCCCAGCATTTT.